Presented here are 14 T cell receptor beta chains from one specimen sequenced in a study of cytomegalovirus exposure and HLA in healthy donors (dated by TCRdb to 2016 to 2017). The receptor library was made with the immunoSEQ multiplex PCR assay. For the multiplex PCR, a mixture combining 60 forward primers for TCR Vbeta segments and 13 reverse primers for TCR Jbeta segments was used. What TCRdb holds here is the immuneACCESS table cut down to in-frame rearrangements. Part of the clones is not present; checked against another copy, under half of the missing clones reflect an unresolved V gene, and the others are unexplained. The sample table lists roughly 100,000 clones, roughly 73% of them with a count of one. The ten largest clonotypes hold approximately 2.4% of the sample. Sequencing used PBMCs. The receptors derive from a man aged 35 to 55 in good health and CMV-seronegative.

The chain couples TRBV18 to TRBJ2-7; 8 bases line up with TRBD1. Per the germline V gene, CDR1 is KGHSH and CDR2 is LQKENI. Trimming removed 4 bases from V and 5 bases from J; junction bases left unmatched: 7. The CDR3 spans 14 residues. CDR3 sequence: CASSLGGQAHEQYF. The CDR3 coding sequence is TGTGCCAGCTCACTTGGGGGACAGGCGCACGAGCAGTACTTC.

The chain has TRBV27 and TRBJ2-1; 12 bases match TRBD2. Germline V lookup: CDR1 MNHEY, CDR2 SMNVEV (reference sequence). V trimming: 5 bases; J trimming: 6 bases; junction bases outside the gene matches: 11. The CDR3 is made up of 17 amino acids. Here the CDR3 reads CASSIYLAGGLGNEQFF. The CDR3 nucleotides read TGTGCCAGCAGTATTTACCTAGCGGGGGGGCTGGGCAATGAGCAGTTCTTC.

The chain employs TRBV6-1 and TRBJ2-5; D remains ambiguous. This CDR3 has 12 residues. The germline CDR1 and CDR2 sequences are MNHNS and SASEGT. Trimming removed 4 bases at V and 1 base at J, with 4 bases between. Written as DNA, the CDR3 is TGTGCCAGCAGTGCCCTCCAAGAGACCCAGTACTTC. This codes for CASSALQETQYF.

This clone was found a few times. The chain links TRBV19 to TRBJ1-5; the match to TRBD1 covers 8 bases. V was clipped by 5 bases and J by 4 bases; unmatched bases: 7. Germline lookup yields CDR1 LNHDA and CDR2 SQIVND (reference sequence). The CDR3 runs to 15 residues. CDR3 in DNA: TGTGCCAGTAGTCCCGGACAGGGCCTTAATCAGCCCCAGCATTTT. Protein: CASSPGQGLNQPQHF.

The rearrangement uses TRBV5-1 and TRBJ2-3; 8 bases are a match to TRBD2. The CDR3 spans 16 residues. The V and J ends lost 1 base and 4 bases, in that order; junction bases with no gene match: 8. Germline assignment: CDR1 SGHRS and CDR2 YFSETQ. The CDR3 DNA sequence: TGCGCCAGCAGCTTGAGTGTCGGGGGGGCCTCAGATACGCAGTATTTT. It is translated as CASSLSVGGASDTQYF.

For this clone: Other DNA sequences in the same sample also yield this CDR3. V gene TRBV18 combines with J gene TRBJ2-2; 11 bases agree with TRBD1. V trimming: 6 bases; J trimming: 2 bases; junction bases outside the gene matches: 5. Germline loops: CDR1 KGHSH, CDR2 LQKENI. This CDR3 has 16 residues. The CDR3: CASSPRTGGNTGELFF. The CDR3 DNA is TGTGCCAGCTCGCCAAGGACAGGGGGCAACACCGGGGAGCTGTTTTTT.

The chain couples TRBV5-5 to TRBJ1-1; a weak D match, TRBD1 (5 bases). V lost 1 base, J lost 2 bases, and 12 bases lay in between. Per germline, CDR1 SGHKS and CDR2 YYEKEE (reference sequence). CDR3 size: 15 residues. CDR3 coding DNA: TGTGCCAGCAGCTTGAATTGGGGGGGAAACACTGAAGCTTTCTTT. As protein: CASSLNWGGNTEAFF.

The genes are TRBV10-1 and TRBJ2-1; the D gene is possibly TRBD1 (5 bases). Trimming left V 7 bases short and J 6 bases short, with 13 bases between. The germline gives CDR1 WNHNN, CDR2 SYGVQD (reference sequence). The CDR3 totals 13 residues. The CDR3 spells CASTMQGSNEQFF. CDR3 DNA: TGCGCCAGCACCATGCAGGGAAGCAATGAGCAGTTCTTC.

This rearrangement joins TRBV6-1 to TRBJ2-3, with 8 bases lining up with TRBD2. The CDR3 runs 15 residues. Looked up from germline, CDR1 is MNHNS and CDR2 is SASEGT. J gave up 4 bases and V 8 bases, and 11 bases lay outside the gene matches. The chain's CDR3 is CASSQDGGAADTQYF. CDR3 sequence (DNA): TGTGCCAGCTCCCAGGACGGGGGGGCCGCAGATACGCAGTATTTT.

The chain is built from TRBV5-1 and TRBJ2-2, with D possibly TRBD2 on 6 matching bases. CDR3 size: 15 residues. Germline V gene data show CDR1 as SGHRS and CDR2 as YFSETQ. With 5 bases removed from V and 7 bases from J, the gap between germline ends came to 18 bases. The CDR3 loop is CASRPSGTSGGELFF. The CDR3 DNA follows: TGCGCCAGCAGGCCGTCCGGGACTTCAGGCGGGGAGCTGTTTTTT. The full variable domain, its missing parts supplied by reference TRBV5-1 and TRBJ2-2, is KAGVTQTPRYLIKTRGQQVTLSCSPISGHRSVSWYQQTPGQGLQFLFEYFSETQRNKGNFPGRFSGRQFSNSRSEMNVSTLELGDSALYLCASRPSGTSGGELFFGEGSRLTVL.

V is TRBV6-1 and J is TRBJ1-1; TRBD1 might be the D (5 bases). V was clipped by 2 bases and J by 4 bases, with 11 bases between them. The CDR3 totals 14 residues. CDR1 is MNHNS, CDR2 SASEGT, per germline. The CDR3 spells CASSESRGSTEAFF. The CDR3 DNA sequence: TGTGCCAGCAGTGAATCACGGGGGAGCACTGAAGCTTTCTTT.

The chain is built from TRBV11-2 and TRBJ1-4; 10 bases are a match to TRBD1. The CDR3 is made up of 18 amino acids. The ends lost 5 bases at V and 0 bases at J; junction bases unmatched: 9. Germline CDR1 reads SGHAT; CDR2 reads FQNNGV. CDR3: CASSLRDRGHATNEKLFF. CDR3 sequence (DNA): TGTGCCAGCAGCCTCCGGGACAGGGGCCATGCAACTAATGAAAAACTGTTTTTT.

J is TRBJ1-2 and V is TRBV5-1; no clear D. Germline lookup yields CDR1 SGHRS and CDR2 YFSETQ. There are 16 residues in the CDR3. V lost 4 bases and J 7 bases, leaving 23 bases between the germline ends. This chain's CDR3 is CASSLSGGIASGGYTF. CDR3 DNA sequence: TGCGCCAGCAGCCTGTCGGGAGGGATCGCCTCGGGTGGCTACACCTTC. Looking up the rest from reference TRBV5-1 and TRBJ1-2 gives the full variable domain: KAGVTQTPRYLIKTRGQQVTLSCSPISGHRSVSWYQQTPGQGLQFLFEYFSETQRNKGNFPGRFSGRQFSNSRSEMNVSTLELGDSALYLCASSLSGGIASGGYTFGSGTRLTVV.

The CDR3 protein is CASRQNTEAFF. CDR3 sequence (DNA): TGCGCCAGCCGACAGAACACTGAAGCTTTCTTT. The V and J genes are TRBV5-1 and TRBJ1-1; no clear D gene. V shed 7 bases and J shed 1 base, with 5 bases lying between them. The CDR3 runs to 11 residues. The germline V gene has CDR1 SGHRS and CDR2 YFSETQ.